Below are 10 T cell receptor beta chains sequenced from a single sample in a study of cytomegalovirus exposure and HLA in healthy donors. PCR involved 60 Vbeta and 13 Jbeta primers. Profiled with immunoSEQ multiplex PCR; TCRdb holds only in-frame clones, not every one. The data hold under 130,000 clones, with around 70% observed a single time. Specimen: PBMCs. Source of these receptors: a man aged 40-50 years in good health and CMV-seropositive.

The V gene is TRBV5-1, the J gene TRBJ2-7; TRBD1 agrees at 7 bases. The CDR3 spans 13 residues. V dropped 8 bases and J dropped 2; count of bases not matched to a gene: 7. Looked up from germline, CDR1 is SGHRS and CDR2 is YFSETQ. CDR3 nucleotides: TGCGCCAGTAGCCTAACAGGGGCCTACGAGCAGTACTTC. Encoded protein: CASSLTGAYEQYF.

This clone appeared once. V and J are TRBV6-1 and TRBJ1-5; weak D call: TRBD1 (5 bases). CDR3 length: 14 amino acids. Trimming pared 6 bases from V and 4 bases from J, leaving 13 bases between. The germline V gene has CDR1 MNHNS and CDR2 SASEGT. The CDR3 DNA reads TGTGCCAGCAGCCCCGAAGGGGATAATCAGCCCCAGCATTTT. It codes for CASSPEGDNQPQHF.

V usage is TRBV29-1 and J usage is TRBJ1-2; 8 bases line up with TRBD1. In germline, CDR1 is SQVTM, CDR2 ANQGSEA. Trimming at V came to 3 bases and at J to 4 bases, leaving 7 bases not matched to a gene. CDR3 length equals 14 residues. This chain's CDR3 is CSVEDLDRAYGYTF. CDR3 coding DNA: TGCAGCGTTGAGGACTTGGACAGGGCCTATGGCTACACCTTC.

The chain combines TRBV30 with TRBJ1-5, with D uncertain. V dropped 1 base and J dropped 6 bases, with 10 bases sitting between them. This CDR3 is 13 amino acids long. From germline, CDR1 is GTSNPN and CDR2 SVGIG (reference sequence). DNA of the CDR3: TGTGCCTGGAGTGATTCAGGTCGTCAGCCCCAGCATTTT. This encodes CAWSDSGRQPQHF.

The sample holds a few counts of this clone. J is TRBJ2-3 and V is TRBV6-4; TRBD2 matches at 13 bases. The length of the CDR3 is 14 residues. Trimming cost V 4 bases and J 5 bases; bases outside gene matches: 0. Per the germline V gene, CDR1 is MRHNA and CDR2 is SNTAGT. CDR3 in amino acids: CASSGTSGGDTQYF. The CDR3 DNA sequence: TGTGCCAGCAGTGGGACTAGCGGGGGAGATACGCAGTATTTT.

The DNA for the CDR3 is TGTGCCACCAGGGAGTCTAGTGAGCAGTTCTTC. It yields the protein CATRESSEQFF. The rearrangement joins TRBV15 to TRBJ2-1; the D is unclear. The CDR3 runs 11 residues. V was cut by 6 bases and J by 9 bases, with 9 bases left in between. Germline lookup yields CDR1 LNHNV and CDR2 YYDKDF (reference sequence).

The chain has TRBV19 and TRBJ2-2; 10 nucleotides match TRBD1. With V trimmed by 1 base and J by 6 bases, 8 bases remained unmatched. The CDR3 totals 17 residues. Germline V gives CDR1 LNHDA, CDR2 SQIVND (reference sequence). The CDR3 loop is CASSIGPGQGRPGELFF. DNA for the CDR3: TGTGCCAGTAGTATAGGTCCGGGACAGGGGCGCCCCGGGGAGCTGTTTTTT.

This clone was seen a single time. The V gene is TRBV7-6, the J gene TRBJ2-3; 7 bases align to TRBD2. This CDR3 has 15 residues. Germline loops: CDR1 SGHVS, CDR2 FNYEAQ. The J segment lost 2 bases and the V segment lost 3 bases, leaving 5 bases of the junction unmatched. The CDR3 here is CASSFLADSTDTQYF. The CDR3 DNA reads TGTGCCAGCAGCTTTCTAGCGGATTCCACAGATACGCAGTATTTT.

In DNA form, the CDR3 reads TGCGCCAGCAGCGCGCGACAGGGATTAGATGGCTACACCTTC. Its translation: CASSARQGLDGYTF. The chain links TRBV4-1 to TRBJ1-2; TRBD1 matches at 7 bases. Looked up from germline, CDR1 is MGHRA and CDR2 is YSYEKL. V shed 5 bases and J 6 bases; nucleotides not matched to a gene: 9. This CDR3 region has 14 residues.

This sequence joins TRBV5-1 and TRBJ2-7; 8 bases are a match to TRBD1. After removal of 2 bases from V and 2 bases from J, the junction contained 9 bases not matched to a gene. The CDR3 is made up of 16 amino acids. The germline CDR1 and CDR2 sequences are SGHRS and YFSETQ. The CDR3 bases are TGCGCCAGCAGCTTAGGAATCAGGGGGCCCGCCTACGAGCAGTACTTC. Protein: CASSLGIRGPAYEQYF.